This T cell receptor beta chain was found in a study of cytotoxic CD8 clonotypes in ibrutinib-treated CLL. Overall study context: Outcomes included roughly 24 partial and 2 complete responses; after median roughly 70 months, around 15 stayed remitted and about twelve progressed. Overall study results and limits: Clonality correlated strongly with circulating CD8+ T cells and exceeded age-matched healthy donors at baseline.

The CDR3 has 15 amino acids. The V end was cut by 9 bases, the J end by 6 bases, with 24 bases between. The germline V gene has CDR1 MNHNS and CDR2 SASEGT. Turning to this clone: Its matching antigen is unknown.

Produced via immunoSEQ multiplex PCR; TCRdb's table is partial and in-frame only. The sample shows 40,000 or so clones, 65% of them seen only once. Sample: PBMCs, taken after 24 months of ibrutinib treatment. This TCR was recovered from a human donor with chronic lymphocytic leukemia. The rearrangement uses TRBV6-1 and TRBJ2-7, with D tentatively TRBD1 or TRBD2 (5 bases each). In nucleotides, the CDR3 is TGTGCCAGTTCTGTAGGGACCCCCGACTTTGGCGAGCAGTACTTC. It translates to CASSVGTPDFGEQYF.